Below are 29 T cell receptor beta chains sequenced from a single sample in a study of cytomegalovirus exposure and HLA in healthy donors (dated 2017 in TCRdb). Library preparation used the immunoSEQ multiplex PCR assay. This immuneACCESS table, as held by TCRdb, lists in-frame sequences with V and J called but not all clones. Of the missing ones, under half trace to an unresolved V gene in checked studies; the others have no known cause. The sample has around 180,000 clones on record, 86% of them singletons. Over 1.3% of the sample lies in the top ten. The sequencing sample was made of PBMCs. The origin of the receptors is a woman aged 18-29 years in good health and CMV-seronegative.

This clone showed up just once. V and J are TRBV2 and TRBJ2-1; possible D gene TRBD2, 6 bases. CDR1 is SNHLY and CDR2 is FYNNEI in the germline V gene. CDR3 length: 13 residues. Trimming removed 7 bases at V and 8 bases at J, with 15 bases between. Here the CDR3 reads CASTGTFEDEQFF. DNA for the CDR3: TGTGCCAGCACCGGGACTTTTGAGGATGAGCAGTTCTTC.

The chain recombines TRBV27 with TRBJ1-4, with TRBD1 matching 10 bases. CDR1 MNHEY and CDR2 SMNVEV come from the germline V gene (reference sequence). CDR3 length equals 15 residues. Losses at the gene ends were 8 bases for V and 2 bases for J; bases not matched to a gene: 5. The CDR3 DNA reads TGTGCCAGCCAAGACAGGGGGCATACTAATGAAAAACTGTTTTTT. Translation: CASQDRGHTNEKLFF.

This clone was detected only a few times. The V and J genes are TRBV10-1 and TRBJ2-7; unclear D gene. V was trimmed by 0 bases and J by 1 base, leaving 7 bases between them. Germline lookup yields CDR1 WNHNN and CDR2 SYGVQD (reference sequence). The CDR3 is made up of 14 amino acids. CDR3 in DNA: TGCGCCAGCAGTGAGTCTCTCTTGTCCTACGAGCAGTACTTC. Translation gives CASSESLLSYEQYF.

This clone has more than one count but fewer than ten. The V call is TRBV5-6, the J call TRBJ1-2, with D perhaps matching TRBD1 (5 bases). Germline V gene sequence: CDR1 SGHDT, CDR2 YYEEEE. This CDR3 contains 16 residues. V shed 0 bases and J shed 4 bases, with 16 bases lying between them. DNA of the CDR3: TGTGCCAGCAGCTTGGTCATGGCAGGGATCTCCTATGGCTACACCTTC. This encodes CASSLVMAGISYGYTF.

To note about this clone: Other DNA sequences of this sample code for an identical CDR3. The CDR3 DNA reads as TGTGCCAGCAGTTACAGGGACAGGGGATCCTACGAGCAGTACTTC. This codes for CASSYRDRGSYEQYF. The chain carries TRBV6-5 and TRBJ2-7; 10 bases line up with TRBD1. The germline gives CDR1 MNHEY, CDR2 SVGAGI. V trimming: 2 bases; J trimming: 1 base; junction bases outside the gene matches: 2. The CDR3 sequence is 15 residues long.

CDR3 in DNA: TGTGCCATCAGTGACAGGCTTCAGCCCCAGCATTTT. Its protein product is CAISDRLQPQHF. The rearrangement links TRBV10-3 to TRBJ1-5; no clear D gene. Germline CDR1 reads ENHRY; CDR2 reads SYGVKD. V dropped 3 bases and J dropped 6 bases, with 6 bases sitting between them. The CDR3 is 12 residues long.

The rearrangement links TRBV5-5 to TRBJ2-2; 9 nucleotides match TRBD1. CDR1 and CDR2 (germline): SGHKS, YYEKEE (reference sequence). The CDR3 sequence is 16 residues long. The V gene end was trimmed by 5 bases and the J gene end by 6 bases; junction bases not matched to a gene: 11. This CDR3 reads CASRGPGQGVAGELFF. DNA for the CDR3: TGTGCCAGCAGGGGGCCGGGACAGGGAGTTGCCGGGGAGCTGTTTTTT.

This chain uses TRBV4-2 with TRBJ2-5; 9 positions agree with TRBD2. This CDR3 is 15 amino acids long. Germline CDR1 LGHNA, CDR2 YNFKEQ. J gave up 2 bases and V 3 bases, and 4 bases lay outside the gene matches. CDR3 DNA sequence: TGTGCCAGCAGCCAGCTGACTAGCGGTCAAGAGACCCAGTACTTC. This translates into CASSQLTSGQETQYF.

The chain employs TRBV7-9 and TRBJ2-2, with a tentative D call TRBD1 (6 bases). V was clipped by 5 bases and J by 3 bases, with 16 bases between them. Germline V CDR1 and CDR2: SEHNR, FQNEAQ (reference sequence). The CDR3 has 16 residues. Here the CDR3 DNA reads TGTGCCAGCAGCGACAGCGCAAACAGGGACACCGGGGAGCTGTTTTTT. As protein: CASSDSANRDTGELFF.

This chain connects TRBV5-5 to TRBJ2-6; no firm D call. With 1 base removed from V and 1 base from J, the gap between germline ends came to 3 bases. The CDR3 is made up of 14 amino acids. CDR1 is SGHKS, CDR2 YYEKEE, per germline (reference sequence). The CDR3 is CASSLRSGANVLTF. CDR3 DNA: TGTGCCAGCAGCTTGCGGTCTGGGGCCAACGTCCTGACTTTC.

This sequence joins TRBV7-9 and TRBJ1-1; D is ambiguous. Germline V CDR1 and CDR2: SEHNR, FQNEAQ (reference sequence). The CDR3 runs 11 residues. Trimming took 6 bases from V and 8 from J, leaving 10 bases between them. The CDR3 DNA reads as TGTGCCAGCAGAACGAGTTCGGAAGCTTTCTTT. This codes for CASRTSSEAFF.

The chain combines TRBV5-1 with TRBJ2-3; 7 nucleotides match TRBD1. The CDR3 is 13 amino acids. Germline loops: CDR1 SGHRS, CDR2 YFSETQ. V was pared by 4 bases and J by 6 bases, with 5 bases of the junction left unmatched. CDR3 sequence: CASSPDRVDTQYF. CDR3 sequence (DNA): TGCGCCAGCAGCCCCGACAGGGTGGATACGCAGTATTTT.

This clone was recorded once. The genes are TRBV19 and TRBJ2-1; 9 bases match TRBD1. This CDR3 has 16 amino acids. Germline CDR1 and CDR2: LNHDA and SQIVND (reference sequence). The trim removed 6 bases at V and 5 bases at J, leaving 11 bases unmatched. The CDR3 is CASRPRTGEIHNEQFF. The CDR3 DNA is TGTGCCAGTAGGCCCCGGACAGGGGAGATACACAATGAGCAGTTCTTC.

This chain joins TRBV6-5 and TRBJ2-1; 7 bases map to TRBD1. CDR3 size: 12 residues. The germline V gene has CDR1 MNHEY and CDR2 SVGAGI. With 10 bases clipped from V and 8 bases from J, the junction kept 8 bases outside the gene matches. For the CDR3, the DNA is TGTGCCACCGAACAGGGGAGACATGAGCAGTTCTTC. It codes for CATEQGRHEQFF.

The chain uses TRBV12-2 and TRBJ1-1; TRBD1, as called in the table, went unchecked against the DNA. TRBV12-2 counts as a pseudogene. The CDR3 spans 14 residues. CDR3 nucleotide sequence: TGTGCAAGTCGCTTGAGGACAGGGTGGACTGAAGCTTTCTTT. It yields the protein CASRLRTGWTEAFF.

This clone was detected once. Different DNA sequences within this sample yield the same CDR3. The genes are TRBV28 and TRBJ2-7; D may be TRBD1 (5 bases). The CDR3 extends over 12 amino acids. The germline V gene encodes CDR1 MDHEN and CDR2 SYDVKM. The germline V and J ends were trimmed by 6 bases and 3 bases, with 9 bases remaining between them. The CDR3 DNA reads TGTGCCAGCAGCCTAGGGGACTACGAGCAGTACTTC. Translating gives CASSLGDYEQYF.

The chain carries TRBV7-3 and TRBJ1-1; 7 nucleotides line up with TRBD1. V lost 5 bases and J lost 1; bases outside the gene matches: 10. The CDR3 is made up of 16 amino acids. Germline V gene sequence: CDR1 SGHTA, CDR2 FQGTGA. CDR3 coding DNA: TGTGCCAGCAGCCCAACCCCGGGACAGAGGAACACTGAAGCTTTCTTT. Its translation: CASSPTPGQRNTEAFF. Filled out from reference TRBV7-3 and TRBJ1-1, the complete variable domain reads GAGVSQTPSNKVTEKGKYVELRCDPISGHTALYWYRQSLGQGPEFLIYFQGTGAADDSGLPNDRFFAVRPEGSVSTLKIQRTERGDSAVYLCASSPTPGQRNTEAFFGQGTRLTVV.

This clone has just one count. The chain joins TRBV29-1 to TRBJ2-1; 10 bases agree with TRBD1. Germline V gives CDR1 SQVTM, CDR2 ANQGSEA. Unmatched junction bases numbered 13, after V lost 7 bases and J lost 7 bases. This CDR3 has 15 amino acids. CDR3 in DNA: TGCAGCGCCGATAAAGGGACAGGGGACTTTAATGAGCAGTTCTTC. This sequence encodes CSADKGTGDFNEQFF.

The chain uses TRBV6-5 and TRBJ1-1, with a tentative D call TRBD1 (5 bases). From germline, CDR1 is MNHEY and CDR2 SVGAGI. The CDR3 contains 13 residues. V gave up 5 bases and J gave up 6 bases, with 13 bases separating them. This CDR3 is CASSLPGSPEAFF. DNA for the CDR3: TGTGCCAGCAGTCTGCCAGGGTCCCCTGAAGCTTTCTTT.

This rearrangement joins TRBV30 to TRBJ2-5; a weak D match, TRBD2 (5 bases). Per the germline V gene, CDR1 is GTSNPN and CDR2 is SVGIG (reference sequence). With 0 bases removed from V and 4 bases from J, the gap between germline ends came to 12 bases. This CDR3 spans 14 amino acids. CDR3 amino acids: CAWSVKGSLETQYF. The CDR3 DNA is TGTGCCTGGAGTGTTAAAGGGAGTTTAGAGACCCAGTACTTC.

The chain joins TRBV27 to TRBJ2-2; D is undetermined. CDR3 length: 15 residues. CDR1 MNHEY and CDR2 SMNVEV come from the germline V gene (reference sequence). Trimming took 3 bases from V and 5 from J, leaving 13 bases between them. CDR3 in DNA: TGTGCCAGCAGTTTTCGACGGTCTAGGACCGGGGAGCTGTTTTTT. The encoded protein is CASSFRRSRTGELFF.

The chain recombines TRBV7-3 with TRBJ2-7; TRBD2 matches at 13 bases. Trimming removed 5 bases from V and 0 bases from J; junction bases left unmatched: 7. The CDR3 spans 17 residues. Germline V gene data show CDR1 as SGHTA and CDR2 as FQGTGA. CDR3 loop: CASSKTRTSGGSYEQYF. Here the CDR3 DNA reads TGTGCCAGCAGCAAGACCAGGACTAGCGGGGGCTCCTACGAGCAGTACTTC.

This chain joins TRBV25-1 and TRBJ2-6, with no clear D. Per germline, CDR1 MGHDK and CDR2 SYGVNS. V shed 3 bases and J shed 0 bases, with 3 bases lying between them. The CDR3 consists of 14 residues. CDR3 nucleotide sequence: TGTGCCAGCAGTGACCACTCTGGGGCCAACGTCCTGACTTTC. This codes for CASSDHSGANVLTF.

J is TRBJ1-2 and V is TRBV29-1; the D gene is possibly TRBD1 (6 bases). Trimming pared 5 bases from V and 13 bases from J, leaving 20 bases between. The CDR3 contains 12 residues. CDR1 is SQVTM and CDR2 is ANQGSEA in the germline V gene. The CDR3 region has the DNA TGCAGCGTTCCACTAGGACAGTCGTCTTCCACCTTC. Translated: CSVPLGQSSSTF.

This chain uses TRBV7-8 with TRBJ2-7, with 9 bases lining up with TRBD1. V dropped 5 bases and J dropped 3; count of bases not matched to a gene: 5. Germline values: CDR1 SGHVS, CDR2 FQNEAQ. The CDR3 covers 14 residues. The CDR3 is CASSRPGQGYEQYF. The CDR3 region has the DNA TGTGCCAGCAGCCGGCCGGGACAGGGCTACGAGCAGTACTTC. Full variable domain (rest looked up from reference TRBV7-8 and TRBJ2-7): GAGVSQSPRYKVAKRGQDVALRCDPISGHVSLFWYQQALGQGPEFLTYFQNEAQLDKSGLPSDRFFAERPEGSVSTLKIQRTQQEDSAVYLCASSRPGQGYEQYFGPGTRLTVT.

This chain links TRBV6-5 with TRBJ1-6; 8 bases align to TRBD1. The CDR3 contains 15 residues. The germline CDR1 and CDR2 sequences are MNHEY and SVGAGI. V shed 2 bases, J shed 7 bases, and the junction held 4 bases outside the gene matches. The CDR3 loop reads CASSYETGENSPLHF. Written as DNA, the CDR3 is TGTGCCAGCAGTTACGAGACAGGGGAAAATTCACCCCTCCACTTT.

V and J are TRBV19 and TRBJ2-1; 7 bases align to TRBD2. Looked up from germline, CDR1 is LNHDA and CDR2 is SQIVND (reference sequence). Trimming removed 5 bases from V and 6 bases from J; junction bases left unmatched: 7. CDR3 length: 14 amino acids. The CDR3 DNA reads as TGTGCCAGTAGTGAAACTAGCGCTATCAATGAGCAGTTCTTC. Translation: CASSETSAINEQFF.

V usage is TRBV5-6 and J usage is TRBJ1-2; TRBD1 is a possible D gene (6 bases). The CDR3 consists of 14 residues. Germline V CDR1 and CDR2: SGHDT, YYEEEE. The V end lost 2 bases, the J end lost 2 bases, and 10 bases lay between the germline ends. CDR3 nucleotides: TGTGCCAGCAGCTTCCGCGGACAGAACTATGGCTACACCTTC. Translated: CASSFRGQNYGYTF.

J is TRBJ1-2 and V is TRBV29-1; a possible D gene is TRBD1 (6 bases). CDR1 is SQVTM, CDR2 ANQGSEA, per germline. The CDR3 contains 12 residues. Deletions cut 7 bases from V and 5 bases from J, with 14 bases between. CDR3 protein: CSAARDKYGYTF. CDR3 coding DNA: TGCAGCGCTGCCCGGGACAAATATGGCTACACCTTC.